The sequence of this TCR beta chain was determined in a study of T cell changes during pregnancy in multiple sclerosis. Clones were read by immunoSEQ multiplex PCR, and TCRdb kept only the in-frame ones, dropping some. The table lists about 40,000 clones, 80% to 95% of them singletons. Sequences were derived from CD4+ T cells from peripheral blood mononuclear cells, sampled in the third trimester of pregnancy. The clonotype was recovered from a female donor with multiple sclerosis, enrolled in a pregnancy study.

CDR3 in amino acids: CASSLTWTSGGQFF. The CDR3 DNA follows: TGTGCCAGCAGCTTAACCTGGACTAGCGGAGGTCAGTTCTTC. The J gene is TRBJ2-1, the V gene TRBV7-3; 10 positions agree with TRBD2. Germline V lookup: CDR1 SGHTA, CDR2 FQGTGA. The CDR3 has 14 residues. J lost 13 bases, V lost 0 bases, and 6 bases had no gene match.